The 3 T cell receptor beta chains in this list originate from one sample, sequenced in a study of T cells in localized non-small cell lung cancer. Here immunoSEQ multiplex PCR was the method, and the copy in TCRdb shows in-frame clones only, minus some. The sample has 31,000 or so clones; 80% are singletons. The specimen comprised peripheral blood, sampled before any cancer treatment. These receptors all come from a male donor aged 60 or over with stage III squamous cell lung carcinoma.

The chain couples TRBV6-6 to TRBJ1-5; D is unclear. Germline V gene lookup returns CDR1 MNHNY and CDR2 SVGAGI (reference sequence). CDR3 length: 14 amino acids. V gave up 5 bases and J gave up 7 bases, with 15 bases separating them. As DNA, the CDR3 is TGTGCCAGCAGTGGGGAGGGTGGTAGACAGCCCCAGCATTTT. Translating it yields CASSGEGGRQPQHF.

The V call is TRBV6-4, the J call TRBJ2-3; possible D gene TRBD2, 5 bases. Germline V gene data show CDR1 as MRHNA and CDR2 as SNTAGT. The length of the CDR3 is 14 residues. V dropped 8 bases and J dropped 4 bases, with 16 bases sitting between them. The CDR3 here is CASRREPGADTQYF. The DNA of the CDR3 is TGTGCCAGCCGACGGGAACCCGGGGCAGATACGCAGTATTTT.

The J gene is TRBJ2-5, the V gene TRBV7-2; D is uncertain. Germline lookup yields CDR1 SGHTA and CDR2 FQGNSA. The CDR3 covers 13 residues. Trimming removed 4 bases at V and 1 base at J, with 7 bases between. CDR3 sequence reads: CASSSVSQETQYF. The CDR3 nucleotides read TGTGCCAGCAGCTCAGTCTCCCAAGAGACCCAGTACTTC.